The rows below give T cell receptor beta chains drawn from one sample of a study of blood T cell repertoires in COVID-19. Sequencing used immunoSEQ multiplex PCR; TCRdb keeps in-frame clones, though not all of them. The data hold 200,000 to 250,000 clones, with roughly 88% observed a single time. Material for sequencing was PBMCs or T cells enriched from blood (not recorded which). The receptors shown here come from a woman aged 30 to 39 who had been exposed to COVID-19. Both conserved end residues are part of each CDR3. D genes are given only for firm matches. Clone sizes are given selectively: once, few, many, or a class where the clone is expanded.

CDR3aa: CASSYAGGLYNEQFF; CDR3nt: TGTGCCAGCTCTTACGCAGGGGGCCTGTACAATGAGCAGTTCTTC; j_gene: TRBJ2-1; abundance: once; d_gene: TRBD1; v_gene: TRBV25-1
CDR3aa: CASSQASRAGRDSPLHF; CDR3nt: TGTGCCAGCAGCCAAGCGTCAAGAGCAGGCAGGGATTCACCCCTCCACTTT; j_gene: TRBJ1-6; abundance: NA; d_gene: NA; v_gene: TRBV4-2
CDR3aa: CSVMTSWTSGNTGELFF; CDR3nt: TGCAGCGTTATGACTTCCTGGACTAGCGGTAACACCGGGGAGCTGTTTTTT; j_gene: TRBJ2-2; abundance: once; d_gene: TRBD2; v_gene: TRBV29-1
CDR3aa: CSASYREGTNEQYF; CDR3nt: TGCAGTGCTAGTTATCGGGAGGGCACGAACGAGCAGTACTTC; j_gene: TRBJ2-7; abundance: NA; d_gene: TRBD2; v_gene: TRBV20-1
CDR3aa: CASCRRGSGNTIYF; CDR3nt: TGTGCCAGCTGCCGTCGCGGTTCTGGAAACACCATATATTTT; j_gene: TRBJ1-3; abundance: NA; d_gene: NA; v_gene: TRBV5-6
CDR3aa: CATLTGGTEAFF; CDR3nt: TGTGCCACCCTGACAGGGGGAACTGAAGCTTTCTTT; j_gene: TRBJ1-1; abundance: NA; d_gene: TRBD1; v_gene: TRBV2
CDR3aa: CASSYSSGGYTF; CDR3nt: TGTGCCAGCAGTTACTCGTCGGGTGGCTACACCTTC; j_gene: TRBJ1-2; abundance: NA; d_gene: NA; v_gene: TRBV6-6
CDR3aa: CASSPRTSGAYEQYF; CDR3nt: TGTGCCAGCAGCCCTAGGACTAGCGGTGCTTACGAGCAGTACTTC; j_gene: TRBJ2-7; abundance: NA; d_gene: TRBD2; v_gene: TRBV5-4
CDR3aa: CASSPRTGGNTEAFF; CDR3nt: TGTGCCAGCAGCCCCAGGACAGGGGGGAACACTGAAGCTTTCTTT; j_gene: TRBJ1-1; abundance: NA; d_gene: TRBD1; v_gene: TRBV9
CDR3aa: CASSTYLQDRFGNTIYF; CDR3nt: TGTGCCAGCTCAACCTATTTACAGGACCGTTTCGGAAACACCATATATTTT; j_gene: TRBJ1-3; abundance: NA; d_gene: NA; v_gene: TRBV18
CDR3aa: CATSDPGDEQYF; CDR3nt: TGTGCCACCAGCGACCCAGGGGACGAGCAGTACTTC; j_gene: TRBJ2-7; abundance: once; d_gene: NA; v_gene: TRBV24-1
CDR3aa: CASTSSGSTDTQYF; CDR3nt: TGTGCCAGCACCTCCAGCGGGAGCACAGATACGCAGTATTTT; j_gene: TRBJ2-3; abundance: NA; d_gene: NA; v_gene: TRBV2
CDR3aa: CASSYSSGPSYEQYF; CDR3nt: TGTGCCAGCAGTTATTCTAGCGGGCCCTCCTACGAGCAGTACTTC; j_gene: TRBJ2-7; abundance: NA; d_gene: TRBD2; v_gene: TRBV6-2/TRBV6-3